The 26 T cell receptor beta chains in this list originate from one sample, sequenced in a study of shared clonotypes between healthy human individuals. The data were produced by immunoSEQ multiplex PCR, yet TCRdb's version contains in-frame clones alone and is incomplete. Of 2 million to 2.5 million clones in the sample, approximately 93% are singletons; the top ten hold about 0.39%. Sequencing input: naive CD4+ T cells from PBMCs. Subset noted: CD45RA+ positively selected. These receptor sequences come from a young man in good health. Some clones in this sample may be carry-over from other donors' samples.

V and J are TRBV27 and TRBJ2-3, with 11 bases identical to TRBD2. This CDR3 has 17 residues. The V gene end was trimmed by 5 bases and the J gene end by 4 bases; junction bases not matched to a gene: 11. The germline V gene encodes CDR1 MNHEY and CDR2 SMNVEV (reference sequence). CDR3 sequence reads: CASSLGASGRWSDTQYF. The CDR3, as DNA: TGTGCCAGCAGTCTGGGGGCTAGCGGGAGGTGGTCAGATACGCAGTATTTT.

The chain has TRBV28 and TRBJ1-4; D not resolved. V lost 2 bases and J lost 4, with 8 bases in between. The CDR3 consists of 14 residues. Germline CDR1 MDHEN, CDR2 SYDVKM. As DNA, the CDR3 is TGTGCCAGCAGTTTAGGGAGGCGTAATGAAAAACTGTTTTTT. Its protein is CASSLGRRNEKLFF. Looking up the rest from reference TRBV28 and TRBJ1-4 gives the full variable domain: DVKVTQSSRYLVKRTGEKVFLECVQDMDHENMFWYRQDPGLGLRLIYFSYDVKMKEKGDIPEGYSVSREKKERFSLILESASTNQTSMYLCASSLGRRNEKLFFGSGTQLSVL.

V and J are TRBV29-1 and TRBJ1-1; no clear D gene. Germline V lookup: CDR1 SQVTM, CDR2 ANQGSEA. Trimming took 7 bases from V and 0 from J, leaving 12 bases between them. This CDR3 contains 13 residues. CDR3 sequence: CSGMRRLNTEAFF. The DNA for the CDR3 is TGCAGCGGGATGCGCAGGTTGAACACTGAAGCTTTCTTT.

J is TRBJ1-4 and V is TRBV21-1. TRBV21-1 is a known pseudogene. The CDR3 length is 18 residues. The CDR3 DNA is TGTGCCAGCAGCGGCCAGCGGGGACCCGGATATGTCAATGAAAAACTGTTTTTT. Protein sequence: CASSGQRGPGYVNEKLFF.

The rearrangement uses TRBV18 and TRBJ2-7; D may be TRBD1 (6 bases). Germline CDR1 and CDR2: KGHSH and LQKENI. V lost 6 bases and J 2 bases, leaving 14 bases between the germline ends. The CDR3 is made up of 14 amino acids. The CDR3: CASSPNRDPYEQYF. The CDR3 DNA is TGTGCCAGCTCCCCGAACAGGGACCCCTACGAGCAGTACTTC.

V and J are TRBV7-9 and TRBJ2-1; 14 nucleotides agree with TRBD2. The CDR3 totals 16 residues. The V segment lost 4 bases and the J segment 6 bases; nucleotides outside the gene matches: 5. From germline, CDR1 is SEHNR and CDR2 FQNEAQ (reference sequence). The CDR3 loop is CASSWGLAGVRNEQFF. Here the CDR3 DNA reads TGTGCCAGCAGCTGGGGACTAGCGGGAGTCCGCAATGAGCAGTTCTTC.

The rearrangement links TRBV5-1 to TRBJ2-3; 9 bases agree with TRBD1. The junction had 6 bases not matched to a gene; V was cut back by 3 bases and J by 4 bases. The CDR3 extends over 15 amino acids. Germline CDR1 reads SGHRS; CDR2 reads YFSETQ. In nucleotides, the CDR3 is TGCGCCAGCAGCTGGGCGGGACAGGGCGCAGATACGCAGTATTTT. Residues: CASSWAGQGADTQYF.

This clone was seen only once. The chain combines TRBV10-1 with TRBJ2-1; D may be TRBD1 or TRBD2 (5 bases each). Deletions cut 11 bases from V and 10 bases from J, with 30 bases between. CDR1 is WNHNN, CDR2 SYGVQD, per germline (reference sequence). The CDR3 runs to 16 residues. CDR3 loop: CAVRGSRKRSVGEQFF. Here the CDR3 DNA reads TGCGCCGTACGGGGCAGTCGCAAGCGTTCAGTAGGGGAGCAGTTCTTC.

V gene TRBV9 combines with J gene TRBJ1-2; D gene unclear. Trimming cost V 4 bases and J 2 bases, with 9 bases left between them. Germline V lookup: CDR1 SGDLS, CDR2 YYNGEE. The CDR3 totals 13 residues. The CDR3 spells CASSSELNYGYTF. The DNA of the CDR3 is TGTGCCAGCAGCTCAGAATTGAACTATGGCTACACCTTC.

Worth noting for this clone: Within the sample, other DNA sequences also encode this same CDR3. This chain uses TRBV9 with TRBJ2-2; D is uncertain. The germline V and J ends were trimmed by 4 bases and 4 bases, with 11 bases remaining between them. CDR1 SGDLS and CDR2 YYNGEE come from the germline V gene. This CDR3 region has 14 residues. The CDR3 DNA reads TGTGCCAGCAGCCCTAGGACGGGCACCGGGGAGCTGTTTTTT. It encodes CASSPRTGTGELFF.

This chain uses TRBV15 with TRBJ2-5; D perhaps matches TRBD2 (5 bases). CDR3 size: 16 residues. CDR1 is LNHNV and CDR2 is YYDKDF in the germline V gene (reference sequence). V was clipped by 0 bases and J by 3 bases, with 14 bases between them. The CDR3 region is CATSREAGIMKETQYF. The DNA for the CDR3 is TGTGCCACCAGCAGAGAGGCCGGGATTATGAAAGAGACCCAGTACTTC.

The chain has TRBV29-1 and TRBJ2-2; 7 nucleotides align to TRBD1. Losses at the gene ends were 7 bases for V and 7 bases for J; bases not matched to a gene: 3. Germline V gene sequence: CDR1 SQVTM, CDR2 ANQGSEA. This CDR3 has 11 residues. As DNA, the CDR3 is TGCAGCGCCCGGGACAGCGGGGAGCTGTTTTTT. Amino acids: CSARDSGELFF.

The V gene is TRBV7-3, the J gene TRBJ2-7; D not certain. CDR1 is SGHTA, CDR2 FQGTGA, per germline. V lost 5 bases and J 4 bases, leaving 12 bases between the germline ends. There are 13 residues in the CDR3. The DNA for the CDR3 is TGTGCCAGCAGCACTCCCAATGGATACGAGCAGTACTTC. Its translation is CASSTPNGYEQYF.

This chain connects TRBV28 to TRBJ2-3, with D possibly being TRBD2 (5 bases). This CDR3 is built from 12 residues. V lost 2 bases, J lost 9 bases, and 9 bases lay in between. Germline loops: CDR1 MDHEN, CDR2 SYDVKM. The DNA for the CDR3 is TGTGCCAGCAGTTTACCTAAGCGGACGCAGTATTTT. Protein sequence: CASSLPKRTQYF.

This clone showed up just once. V and J are TRBV19 and TRBJ1-5; weak D call: TRBD1 (5 bases). Germline CDR1 LNHDA, CDR2 SQIVND (reference sequence). The V end was cut by 3 bases, the J end by 4 bases, with 13 bases between. The CDR3 runs 15 residues. Here the CDR3 DNA reads TGTGCCAGTAGTATTTTTGACAGACAGAATCAGCCCCAGCATTTT. Its protein is CASSIFDRQNQPQHF.

The rearrangement uses TRBV5-4 and TRBJ2-5, with TRBD2 matching 13 bases. The length of the CDR3 is 15 residues. V was clipped by 4 bases and J by 5 bases; unmatched bases: 5. Germline loops: CDR1 SGHNT, CDR2 YYREEE (reference sequence). The CDR3 protein is CASSTTTSGRETQYF. The CDR3 nucleotides read TGTGCCAGCAGCACGACGACTAGCGGGAGGGAGACCCAGTACTTC.

The V gene is TRBV6-6, the J gene TRBJ1-1; weak D call: TRBD1 (6 bases). The CDR3 runs 14 residues. Germline-derived CDR1 and CDR2 are MNHNY and SVGAGI (reference sequence). Between the trimmed V and J ends, which lost 8 bases and 8 bases, there was a span of 21 bases. CDR3 DNA sequence: TGTGCCAGCGAGGACAGTATGCAACCCTACGAAGCTTTCTTT. Its translation is CASEDSMQPYEAFF.

This rearrangement joins TRBV7-2 to TRBJ2-7; D is possibly TRBD2 (5 bases). The CDR3 runs to 13 residues. V was shortened by 5 bases and J by 5 bases, with 13 bases between the two germline ends. Germline CDR1 SGHTA, CDR2 FQGNSA. The CDR3 sequence is CASSINRRHEQYF. The DNA for the CDR3 is TGTGCCAGCAGCATTAATCGGAGGCACGAGCAGTACTTC. Drawing the rest from reference TRBV7-2 and TRBJ2-7, the complete variable domain is GAGVSQSPSNKVTEKGKDVELRCDPISGHTALYWYRQSLGQGLEFLIYFQGNSAPDKSGLPSDRFSAERTGGSVSTLTIQRTQQEDSAVYLCASSINRRHEQYFGPGTRLTVT.

This clone was observed a handful of times. The chain employs TRBV28 and TRBJ1-1; TRBD1 matches 9 bases. The germline V gene has CDR1 MDHEN and CDR2 SYDVKM. The trim removed 5 bases at V and 1 base at J, leaving 5 bases unmatched. The CDR3 has 15 amino acids. CDR3 DNA: TGTGCCAGCAGTCGGACAGGGGCGGCGAACACTGAAGCTTTCTTT. As protein: CASSRTGAANTEAFF.

This rearrangement joins TRBV19 to TRBJ2-7; 9 bases agree with TRBD2. This CDR3 is built from 15 residues. Trimming took 6 bases from V and 3 from J; bases not matched to a gene: 9. CDR1 is LNHDA and CDR2 is SQIVND in the germline V gene (reference sequence). The CDR3 region is CASRPPPSGIYEQYF. The CDR3, as DNA: TGTGCCAGTAGACCCCCCCCTAGCGGGATCTACGAGCAGTACTTC.

This rearrangement joins TRBV5-1 to TRBJ1-4; no clear D. The CDR3 sequence is 16 residues long. CDR1 is SGHRS, CDR2 YFSETQ, per germline. V lost 5 bases, J lost 6 bases, and 20 bases lay in between. CDR3 protein: CASRQGRTSDHEKLFF. In DNA, the CDR3 is TGCGCCAGCAGACAAGGCCGAACTTCGGATCATGAAAAACTGTTTTTT.

This chain connects TRBV7-3 to TRBJ1-5; D is ambiguous. The CDR3 loop spans 14 amino acids. The germline CDR1 and CDR2 sequences are SGHTA and FQGTGA. V lost 3 bases and J lost 6, with 12 bases in between. This CDR3 reads CASSLGNSAQPQHF. In DNA form, the CDR3 reads TGTGCCAGCAGCTTGGGGAACAGCGCTCAGCCCCAGCATTTT. Full variable domain (remainder filled in from reference TRBV7-3 and TRBJ1-5): GAGVSQTPSNKVTEKGKYVELRCDPISGHTALYWYRQSLGQGPEFLIYFQGTGAADDSGLPNDRFFAVRPEGSVSTLKIQRTERGDSAVYLCASSLGNSAQPQHFGDGTRLSIL.

The CDR3 sequence is CASSQRAAGGSHEQYF. The DNA of the CDR3 is TGTGCCAGTAGCCAACGAGCAGCGGGAGGATCCCACGAGCAGTACTTC. The chain is built from TRBV19 and TRBJ2-7, with 9 positions matching TRBD2. The V gene's germline CDR1 is LNHDA and CDR2 SQIVND (reference sequence). The V segment lost 6 bases and the J segment 5 bases; nucleotides outside the gene matches: 14. This CDR3 region has 16 residues.

This chain joins TRBV7-3 and TRBJ2-7; a weak D match, TRBD2 (5 bases). Germline assignment: CDR1 SGHTA and CDR2 FQGTGA. With 2 bases removed from V and 7 bases from J, the gap between germline ends came to 9 bases. The CDR3 is 12 residues long. CDR3 coding DNA: TGTGCCAGCAGCTTACCGGGGATTGAGCAGTACTTC. Translating it yields CASSLPGIEQYF.

Comment on this clone: This sample includes further DNA sequences coding for the same CDR3. The chain has TRBV10-3 and TRBJ1-1, with TRBD1 as a possible D gene (5 bases). From germline, CDR1 is ENHRY and CDR2 SYGVKD. There are 14 residues in the CDR3. The V and J ends lost 5 bases and 0 bases respectively, with 10 bases between them. The CDR3 DNA reads TGTGCCATCAGTCCAGACAGCATGAACACTGAAGCTTTCTTT. Translated, it gives CAISPDSMNTEAFF.

This chain uses TRBV7-6 with TRBJ2-7, with a tentative D call TRBD1 (6 bases). The germline V gene has CDR1 SGHVS and CDR2 FNYEAQ. The V end was cut by 0 bases, the J end by 6 bases, with 12 bases between. This CDR3 has 14 amino acids. The CDR3 is CASSLAPGESEQYF. CDR3 nucleotide sequence: TGTGCCAGCAGCTTAGCGCCAGGGGAATCCGAGCAGTACTTC.